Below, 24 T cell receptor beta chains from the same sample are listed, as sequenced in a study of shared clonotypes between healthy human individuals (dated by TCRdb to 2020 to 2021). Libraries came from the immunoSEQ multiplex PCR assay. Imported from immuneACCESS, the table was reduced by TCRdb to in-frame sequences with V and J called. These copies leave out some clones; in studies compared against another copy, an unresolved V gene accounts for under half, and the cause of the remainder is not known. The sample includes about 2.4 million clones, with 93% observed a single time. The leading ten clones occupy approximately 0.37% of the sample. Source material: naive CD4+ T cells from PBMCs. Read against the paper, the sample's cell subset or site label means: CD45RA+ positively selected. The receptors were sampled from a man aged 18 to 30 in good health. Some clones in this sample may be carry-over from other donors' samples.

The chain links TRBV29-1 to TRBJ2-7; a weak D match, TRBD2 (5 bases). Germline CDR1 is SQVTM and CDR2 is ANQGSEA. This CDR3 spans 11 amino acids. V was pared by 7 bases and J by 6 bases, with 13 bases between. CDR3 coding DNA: TGCAGCGCCCGGGATCCTGGCGAGCAGTACTTC. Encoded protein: CSARDPGEQYF.

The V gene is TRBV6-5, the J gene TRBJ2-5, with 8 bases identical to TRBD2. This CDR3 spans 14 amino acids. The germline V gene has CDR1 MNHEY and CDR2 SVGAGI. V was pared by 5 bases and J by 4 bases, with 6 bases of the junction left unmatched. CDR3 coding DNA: TGTGCCAGCAGTCCGGGACTAGGCTTAGAGACCCAGTACTTC. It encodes CASSPGLGLETQYF.

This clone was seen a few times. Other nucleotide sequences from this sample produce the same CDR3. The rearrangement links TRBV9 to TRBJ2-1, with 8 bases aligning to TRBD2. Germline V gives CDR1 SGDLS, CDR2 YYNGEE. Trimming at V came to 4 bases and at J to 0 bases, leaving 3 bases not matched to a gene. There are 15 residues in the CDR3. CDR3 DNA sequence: TGTGCCAGCAGCCAAAGCGGGAGCTCCTACAATGAGCAGTTCTTC. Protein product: CASSQSGSSYNEQFF. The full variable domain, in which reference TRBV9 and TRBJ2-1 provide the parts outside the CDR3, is DSGVTQTPKHLITATGQRVTLRCSPRSGDLSVYWYQQSLDQGLQFLIQYYNGEERAKGNILERFSAQQFPDLHSELNLSSLELGDSALYFCASSQSGSSYNEQFFGPGTRLTVL.

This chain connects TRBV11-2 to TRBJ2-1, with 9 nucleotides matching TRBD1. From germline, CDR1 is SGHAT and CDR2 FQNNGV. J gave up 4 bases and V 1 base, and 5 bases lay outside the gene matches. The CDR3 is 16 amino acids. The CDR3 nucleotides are TGTGCCAGCAGCTTAGGGGCGACAGGGGGGTACAATGAGCAGTTCTTC. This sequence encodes CASSLGATGGYNEQFF.

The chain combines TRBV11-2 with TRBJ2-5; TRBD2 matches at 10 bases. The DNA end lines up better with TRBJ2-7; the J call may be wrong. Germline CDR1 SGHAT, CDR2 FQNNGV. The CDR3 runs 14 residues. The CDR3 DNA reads TGTGCCAGCAGCTTACTAGCGGGAGTATACGAGCAGTACTTC. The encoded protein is CASSLLAGVYEQYF.

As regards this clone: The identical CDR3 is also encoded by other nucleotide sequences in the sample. CDR3 residues: CASSEGGAGNTIYF. CDR3 sequence (DNA): TGTGCCAGCAGTGAGGGGGGAGCTGGAAACACCATATATTTT. This chain links TRBV6-1 with TRBJ1-3; the D gene is possibly TRBD1 (5 bases). CDR1 and CDR2 (germline): MNHNS, SASEGT. The CDR3 is made up of 14 amino acids. V was shortened by 3 bases and J by 2 bases, with 8 bases between the two germline ends.

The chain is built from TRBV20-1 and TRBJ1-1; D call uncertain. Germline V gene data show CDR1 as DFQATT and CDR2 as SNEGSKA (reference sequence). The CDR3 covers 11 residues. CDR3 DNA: TGCAGGGTGGGCAAGAACACTGAAGCTTTCTTT. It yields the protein CRVGKNTEAFF.

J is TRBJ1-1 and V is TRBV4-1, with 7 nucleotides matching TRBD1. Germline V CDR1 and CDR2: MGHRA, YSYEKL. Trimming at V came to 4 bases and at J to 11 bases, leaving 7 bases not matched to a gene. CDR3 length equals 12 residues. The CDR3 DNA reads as TGCGCCAGCAGCCCAGGGGGGGGTTGGGCTTTCTTT. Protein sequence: CASSPGGGWAFF.

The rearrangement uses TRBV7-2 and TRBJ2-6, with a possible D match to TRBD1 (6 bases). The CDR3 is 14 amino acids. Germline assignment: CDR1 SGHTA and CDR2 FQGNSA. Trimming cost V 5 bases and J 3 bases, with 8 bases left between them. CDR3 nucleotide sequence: TGTGCCAGCAGCCCCAGGGGTGGGGCCAACGTCCTGACTTTC. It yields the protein CASSPRGGANVLTF.

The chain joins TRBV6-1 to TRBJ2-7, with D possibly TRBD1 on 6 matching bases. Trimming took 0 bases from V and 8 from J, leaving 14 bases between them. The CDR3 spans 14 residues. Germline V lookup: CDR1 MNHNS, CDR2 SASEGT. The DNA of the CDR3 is TGTGCCAGCAGTGAAGCACAGGGACATTTTAAGCAGTACTTC. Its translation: CASSEAQGHFKQYF.

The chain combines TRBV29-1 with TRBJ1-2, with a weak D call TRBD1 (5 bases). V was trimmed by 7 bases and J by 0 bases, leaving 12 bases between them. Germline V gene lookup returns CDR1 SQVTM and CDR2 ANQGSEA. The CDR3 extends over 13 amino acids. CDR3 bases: TGCAGCGCATATACAGGAGCTAACTATGGCTACACCTTC. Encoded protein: CSAYTGANYGYTF. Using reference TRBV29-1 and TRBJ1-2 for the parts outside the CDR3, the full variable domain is SAVISQKPSRDICQRGTSLTIQCQVDSQVTMMFWYRQQPGQSLTLIATANQGSEATYESGFVIDKFPISRPNLTFSTLTVSNMSPEDSSIYLCSAYTGANYGYTFGSGTRLTVV.

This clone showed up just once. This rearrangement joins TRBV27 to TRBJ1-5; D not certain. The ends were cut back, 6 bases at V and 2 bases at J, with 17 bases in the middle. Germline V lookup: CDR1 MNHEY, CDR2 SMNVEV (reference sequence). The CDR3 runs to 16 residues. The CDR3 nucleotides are TGTGCCAGCAGCCGAAGAAGGGAAGAGGGCAATCAGCCCCAGCATTTT. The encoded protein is CASSRRREEGNQPQHF.

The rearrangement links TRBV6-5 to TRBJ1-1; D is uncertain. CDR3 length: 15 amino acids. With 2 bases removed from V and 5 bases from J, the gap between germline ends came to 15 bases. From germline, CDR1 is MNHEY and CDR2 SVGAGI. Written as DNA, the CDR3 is TGTGCCAGCAGTTACCCGAAGATTGATCTAACTGAAGCTTTCTTT. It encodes CASSYPKIDLTEAFF.

CDR3 in DNA: TGTGCCAGCAGTTACTCGCCAGGCGTGGACACCATATATTTT. This gives the protein CASSYSPGVDTIYF. The genes are TRBV6-5 and TRBJ1-3; D uncertain. The CDR3 is 14 amino acids. The germline gives CDR1 MNHEY, CDR2 SVGAGI. Trimming left V 0 bases short and J 8 bases short, with 11 bases between.

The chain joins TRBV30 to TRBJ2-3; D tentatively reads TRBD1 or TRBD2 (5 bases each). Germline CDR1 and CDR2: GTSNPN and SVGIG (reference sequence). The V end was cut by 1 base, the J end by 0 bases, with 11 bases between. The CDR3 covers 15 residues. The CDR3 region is CAWSDWGSSTDTQYF. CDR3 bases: TGTGCCTGGAGTGATTGGGGGTCAAGCACAGATACGCAGTATTTT.

The CDR3 sequence is CASSPPRAEQFF. As DNA, the CDR3 is TGTGCCAGCTCACCCCCGAGGGCTGAGCAGTTCTTC. The chain combines TRBV18 with TRBJ2-1, with a tentative D call TRBD2 (5 bases). Germline V gene data show CDR1 as KGHSH and CDR2 as LQKENI. V lost 3 bases to trimming and J lost 9 bases, with 9 bases between them. The CDR3 loop spans 12 amino acids.

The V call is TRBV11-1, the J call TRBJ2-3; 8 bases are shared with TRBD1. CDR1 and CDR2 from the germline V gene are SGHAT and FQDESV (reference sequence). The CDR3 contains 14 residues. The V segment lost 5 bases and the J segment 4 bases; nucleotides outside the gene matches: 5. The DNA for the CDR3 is TGTGCCAGCAGCCTCGGACAGGGAGCAGATACGCAGTATTTT. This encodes CASSLGQGADTQYF.

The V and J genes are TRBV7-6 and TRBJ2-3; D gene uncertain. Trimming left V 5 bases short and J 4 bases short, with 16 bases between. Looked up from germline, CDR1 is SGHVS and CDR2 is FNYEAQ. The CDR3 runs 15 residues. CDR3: CASSLNPQPADTQYF. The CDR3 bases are TGTGCCAGCAGCCTCAATCCCCAACCGGCAGATACGCAGTATTTT.

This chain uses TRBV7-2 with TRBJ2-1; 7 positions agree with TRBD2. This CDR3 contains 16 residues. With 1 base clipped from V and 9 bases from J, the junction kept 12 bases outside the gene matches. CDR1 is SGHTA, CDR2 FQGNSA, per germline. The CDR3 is CASSLGSGNGKREQFF. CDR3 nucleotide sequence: TGTGCCAGCAGCTTAGGGAGCGGGAACGGGAAACGTGAGCAGTTCTTC.

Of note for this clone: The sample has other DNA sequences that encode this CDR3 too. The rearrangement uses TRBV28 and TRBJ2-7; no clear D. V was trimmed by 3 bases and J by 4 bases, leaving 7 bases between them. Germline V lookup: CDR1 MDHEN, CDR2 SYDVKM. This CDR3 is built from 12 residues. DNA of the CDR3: TGTGCCAGCAGTTTGTTCCGATACGAGCAGTACTTC. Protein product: CASSLFRYEQYF. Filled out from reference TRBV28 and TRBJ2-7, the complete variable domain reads DVKVTQSSRYLVKRTGEKVFLECVQDMDHENMFWYRQDPGLGLRLIYFSYDVKMKEKGDIPEGYSVSREKKERFSLILESASTNQTSMYLCASSLFRYEQYFGPGTRLTVT.

CDR3 coding DNA: TGTGCCAGCAGCCCCCAAGCTTTCCCGAACACTGAAGCTTTCTTT. Translating gives CASSPQAFPNTEAFF. The chain uses TRBV7-9 and TRBJ1-1, with D unclear. Trimming stripped 5 bases from V and 1 base from J, with 14 bases between. The CDR3 has 15 amino acids. Germline CDR1 is SEHNR and CDR2 is FQNEAQ (reference sequence).

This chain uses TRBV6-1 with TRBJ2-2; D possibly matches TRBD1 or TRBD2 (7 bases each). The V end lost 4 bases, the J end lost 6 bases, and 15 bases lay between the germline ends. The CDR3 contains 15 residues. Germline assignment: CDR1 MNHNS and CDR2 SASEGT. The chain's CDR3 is CASSGGGGMAGELFF. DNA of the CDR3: TGTGCCAGCAGTGGGGGAGGGGGCATGGCCGGGGAGCTGTTTTTT.

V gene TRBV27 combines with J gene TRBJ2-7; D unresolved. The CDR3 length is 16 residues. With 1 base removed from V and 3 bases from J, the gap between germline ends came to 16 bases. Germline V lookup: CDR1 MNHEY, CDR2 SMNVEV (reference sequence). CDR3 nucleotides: TGTGCCAGCAGTTTATACGTGAGGAACAAGGACTACGAGCAGTACTTC. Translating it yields CASSLYVRNKDYEQYF.

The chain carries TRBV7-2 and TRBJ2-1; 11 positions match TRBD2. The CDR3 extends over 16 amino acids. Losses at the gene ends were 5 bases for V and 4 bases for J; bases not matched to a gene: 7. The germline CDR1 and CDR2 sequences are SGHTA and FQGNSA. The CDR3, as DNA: TGTGCCAGCAGCCTTCCCGGACTAGCGGGTTACAATGAGCAGTTCTTC. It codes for CASSLPGLAGYNEQFF.